These 9 T cell receptor beta chains were sequenced from one sample in a study of CD8+CD57+ T cells in acquired aplastic anemia (dated 2018 in TCRdb). TCRdb records Illumina HiSeq 2000 as the sequencer. TCR beta VDJ combination and CDR3 sequence profiling used genomic DNA as the template. In TCRdb, the public reads were trimmed at Q25 with fastp and aligned with MiXCR, with productive beta chains retained. Each CDR3 protein appears once, grouped with its most common genes and DNA. The sample table holds 200,000 or so distinct CDR3 sequences, of which less than 75% were seen once. The ten biggest clones cover under 60% of the sample. Flow cytometry had shown CD8+CD57+ cell expansion in the patients selected for sequencing. The material sequenced was sorted CD4+, CD8+, or CD8+CD57+ T cells (not recorded which) from PBMCs. The receptors here all came from a human donor with aplastic anemia.

This clonotype was detected a few times. The genes are TRBV7-3 and TRBJ1-1; D may be TRBD1 (6 bases). The CDR3 runs 13 residues. Trimming removed 3 bases at V and 7 bases at J, with 12 bases between. Germline values: CDR1 SGHTA, CDR2 FQGTGA. The CDR3 coding sequence is TGTGCCAGCAGCTTTTACAGGGATGATGAAGCTTTCTTT. Amino acid sequence: CASSFYRDDEAFF.

This clonotype showed up just a few times. The V call is TRBV10-3, the J call TRBJ1-4, with D hard to call. The CDR3 is 15 residues long. V was cut by 3 bases and J by 4 bases, with 12 bases left in between. Looked up from germline, CDR1 is ENHRY and CDR2 is SYGVKD. CDR3 DNA: TGTGCCATCAGTGATCATCAGTCGGGTAATGAAAAACTGTTTTTT. This codes for CAISDHQSGNEKLFF.

With respect to this clonotype: A clone one base away is much larger, so this may be a read error. The chain uses TRBV27 and TRBJ2-1, with 9 nucleotides matching TRBD1. Unmatched junction bases numbered 10, after V lost 6 bases and J lost 10 bases. Germline V gives CDR1 MNHEY, CDR2 SMNVEV (reference sequence). The CDR3 totals 14 residues. CDR3 nucleotide sequence: TGTGCCAGCAGCGACACAGGGGGCACCTACGAGCAGTTCTTC. This codes for CASSDTGGTYEQFF.

The genes are TRBV10-3 and TRBJ1-2, with TRBD1 as a possible D gene (5 bases). V was pared by 0 bases and J by 3 bases, with 8 bases between. The CDR3 extends over 14 amino acids. Germline lookup yields CDR1 ENHRY and CDR2 SYGVKD. The CDR3 region has the DNA TGTGCCATCAGTGAGTCCAGGGAGGACTATGGCTACACCTTC. Its protein is CAISESREDYGYTF.

The sample holds a few counts of this clonotype. V usage is TRBV10-3 and J usage is TRBJ1-6, with D possibly TRBD1 on 6 matching bases. V lost 4 bases, J lost 9 bases, and 10 bases lay in between. The CDR3 length is 13 residues. Germline V gene sequence: CDR1 ENHRY, CDR2 SYGVKD. As DNA, the CDR3 is TGTGCCATCAGTGGGGTAGGGGGTTCACCCCTCCACTTT. Encoded protein: CAISGVGGSPLHF.

As to this clonotype: Sequence at one end of the junction differs from germline and may be a read error. The chain recombines TRBV9 with TRBJ2-3; no clear D. In germline, CDR1 is SGDLS, CDR2 YYNGEE. The CDR3 totals 12 residues. CDR3 sequence reads: CASSVVPDTQYF. The CDR3 DNA reads as TGTGCCAGCAGCGTAGTTCCGGATACTCAGTATTTT.

This clonotype was found a few times. The chain recombines TRBV7-6 with TRBJ2-1; D gene unclear. Trimming stripped 1 base from V and 15 bases from J, with 13 bases between. The CDR3 has 12 amino acids. Germline V gene lookup returns CDR1 SGHVS and CDR2 FNYEAQ. CDR3 DNA: TGTGCCAGCAGCTTAGTTGCGAGTCCCCCGTTCTTC. Encoded protein: CASSLVASPPFF.

This clonotype was seen more than once but under ten times. This chain uses TRBV20-1 with TRBJ2-7, with 9 nucleotides matching TRBD1. With 0 bases clipped from V and 3 bases from J, the junction kept 3 bases outside the gene matches. Germline CDR1 reads DFQATT; CDR2 reads SNEGSKA (reference sequence). There are 14 residues in the CDR3. DNA of the CDR3: TGCAGTGCTAGAGATCCGACAGGGGGCTACGAGCAGTACTTC. Translating gives CSARDPTGGYEQYF.

J is TRBJ2-1 and V is TRBV11-2; possibly TRBD2 for D (6 bases). The germline CDR1 and CDR2 sequences are SGHAT and FQNNGV. V lost 1 base, J lost 8 bases, and 21 bases lay in between. The CDR3 is 17 amino acids. DNA of the CDR3: TGTGCCAGCAGCTTAGGGGCGGGACCCACCGTCGATCATGAGCAGTTCTTC. It is translated as CASSLGAGPTVDHEQFF.